The rows below give T cell receptor beta chains drawn from one sample of a study of T-cell memory formation after mild COVID-19. One entry per CDR3 protein results from TCRdb running MiXCR on the 5' RACE reads. Of roughly 260,000 distinct CDR3 sequences in the sample, 16% were seen once. Sample: PBMCs or a T cell subset sorted from them (not recorded which). The receptors originated from a man between 18 and 35 years old who had mild COVID-19 (a few samples of this study predate the infection). Cell type and time point are not known. The CDR3 runs from the conserved cysteine through the conserved F or W. A D gene is named only where the DNA matches it firmly. Clone size is not always given. Where it is, it says once, few, many or a class for expanded clones.

D	size	V	J	DNA	CDR3
TRBD1	few	TRBV7-2	TRBJ1-2	TGTGCCAGTTACCAGGGACAGGGGGCGAACTATGGCTACACCTTC	CASYQGQGANYGYTF
-	many	TRBV2	TRBJ2-5	TGTGCCGGGGGGCAATGGGTGGAGACCCAGTACTTC	CAGGQWVETQYF
TRBD1	-	TRBV6-1	TRBJ1-4	TGTGCCAGCAGTGAAACAGGGGGCCGTAATGAAAAACTGTTTTTT	CASSETGGRNEKLFF
-	-	TRBV29-1	TRBJ2-5	TGCAGCGTTGCATCAGGGTCGGGCCTGGAGACCCAGTACTTC	CSVASGSGLETQYF
-	many	TRBV5-1	TRBJ2-1	TGCGCCAGCAGCTTTACTAGCTCCTACAATGAGCAGTTCTTC	CASSFTSSYNEQFF
TRBD1	few	TRBV7-9	TRBJ1-1	TGTGCCAGCAGCCCATGGGACAGGGGAAGCGCTGAAGCTTTCTTT	CASSPWDRGSAEAFF
-	few	TRBV2	TRBJ1-5	TGTGCCAGCTCAATTGAGGCTGGATATAGCAATCAGCCCCAGCATTTT	CASSIEAGYSNQPQHF
-	-	TRBV20-1	TRBJ2-7	TGCAGTGCTAGTAATCCTAGGAGTGGCTTAGAGCAGTACTTC	CSASNPRSGLEQYF
TRBD2	-	TRBV6-5	TRBJ2-1	TGTGCCAGCAGTCCCAGTCTAGCGGGGGCTTACAATGAGCAGTTCTTC	CASSPSLAGAYNEQFF
-	few	TRBV6-2/TRBV6-3	TRBJ1-1	TGTGCCAGCAGTGTACACCCTTACACTGAAGCTTTCTTT	CASSVHPYTEAFF
TRBD2	-	TRBV27	TRBJ2-5	TGTGCCAGCAGTTGGGGGGGTGGAGAGACCCAGTACTTC	CASSWGGGETQYF
-	-	TRBV11-2	TRBJ2-1	TGTGCCAGCAGTGCGGCCCAATACAATGAGCAGTTCTTC	CASSAAQYNEQFF